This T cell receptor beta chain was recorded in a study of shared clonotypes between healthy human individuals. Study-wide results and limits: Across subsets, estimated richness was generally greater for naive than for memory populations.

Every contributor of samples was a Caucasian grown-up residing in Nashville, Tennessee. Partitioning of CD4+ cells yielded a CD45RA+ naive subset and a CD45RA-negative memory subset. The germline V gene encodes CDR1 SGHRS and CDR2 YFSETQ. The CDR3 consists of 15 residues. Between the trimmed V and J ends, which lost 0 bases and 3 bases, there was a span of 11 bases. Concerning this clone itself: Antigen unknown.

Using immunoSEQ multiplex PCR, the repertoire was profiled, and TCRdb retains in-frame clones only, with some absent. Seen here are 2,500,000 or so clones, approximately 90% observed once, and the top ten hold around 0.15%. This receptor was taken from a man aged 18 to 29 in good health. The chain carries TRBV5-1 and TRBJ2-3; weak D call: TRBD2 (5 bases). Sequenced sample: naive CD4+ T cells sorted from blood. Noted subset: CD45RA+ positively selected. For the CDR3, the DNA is TGCGCCAGCAGCTTGGGTCTAGCAAGTACAGATACGCAGTATTTT. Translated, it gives CASSLGLASTDTQYF.